Following are 6 T cell receptor beta chains from one sample sequenced in a study of T cell repertoires in ileal Crohn's disease. Method: immunoSEQ multiplex PCR; TCRdb's copy keeps in-frame clones and lacks some. The repertoire holds around 14,000 clones, 70% to 80% seen once, with 5.5% to 7% in the top ten. Sequenced material: ileal tissue. The receptor set was obtained from an adult with Crohn's disease.

V usage is TRBV29-1 and J usage is TRBJ1-2, with TRBD1 identical over 8 bases. The CDR3 consists of 14 residues. J lost 3 bases, V lost 1 base, and 4 bases had no gene match. Germline loops: CDR1 SQVTM, CDR2 ANQGSEA. CDR3 residues: CSVEGQGADYGYTF. The CDR3 nucleotides are TGCAGCGTTGAAGGCCAGGGGGCCGACTATGGCTACACCTTC.

This clone turned up a few times. CDR3 protein: CASSLVGGGIYEQYF. In nucleotides, the CDR3 is TGTGCCAGCAGTTTAGTGGGGGGCGGAATCTACGAGCAGTACTTC. The rearrangement joins TRBV27 to TRBJ2-7, with D perhaps assigned TRBD1 or TRBD2 (6 bases each). The CDR3 totals 15 residues. Germline V gene data show CDR1 as MNHEY and CDR2 as SMNVEV (reference sequence). The V end was cut by 2 bases, the J end by 3 bases, with 14 bases between.

The sample holds a few counts of this clone. This sequence joins TRBV10-3 and TRBJ2-6, with 8 bases matching TRBD2. This CDR3 comprises 17 residues. Per the germline V gene, CDR1 is ENHRY and CDR2 is SYGVKD. V lost 10 bases to trimming and J lost 1 base; unmatched junction nucleotides: 12. The CDR3 DNA sequence: TGTGCCACCTTAGCGGGGCCGCGGTGGTCTGGGGCCAACGTCCTGACTTTC. It is translated as CATLAGPRWSGANVLTF.

The gene calls are TRBV6-4 and TRBJ1-2; D unclear. This CDR3 comprises 13 residues. The V and J ends lost 6 bases and 0 bases respectively, with 8 bases between them. CDR1 is MRHNA, CDR2 SNTAGT, per germline. The CDR3 loop reads CASRPDANYGYTF. CDR3 coding DNA: TGTGCCAGCAGGCCCGACGCTAACTATGGCTACACCTTC.

This clone came up a few times. This chain connects TRBV14 to TRBJ2-7; unclear D gene. Germline V gives CDR1 SGHDN, CDR2 FVKESK. V was cut by 4 bases and J by 2 bases, with 9 bases left in between. CDR3 length equals 13 residues. This CDR3 reads CASSLGKPYEQYF. CDR3 sequence (DNA): TGTGCCAGCAGCCTGGGGAAACCCTACGAGCAGTACTTC.

The chain is built from TRBV18 and TRBJ1-6; 9 bases line up with TRBD1. The CDR3 sequence is 14 residues long. Germline loops: CDR1 KGHSH, CDR2 LQKENI. The ends lost 6 bases at V and 7 bases at J; junction bases unmatched: 4. CDR3 DNA: TGTGCCAGCTCGACCGGGACAGGGAATTCACCCCTCCACTTT. As protein: CASSTGTGNSPLHF.